This TCR beta chain was sequenced in a study of T cell changes during pregnancy in multiple sclerosis. Germline CDR1 is GTSNPN and CDR2 is SVGIG (reference sequence). This CDR3 has 15 residues. The ends lost 4 bases at V and 8 bases at J; junction bases unmatched: 9. Assay: immunoSEQ multiplex PCR; the TCRdb copy retains only in-frame clones and omits some. The data show tens of thousands of clones, around 90% seen once. The genes are TRBV30 and TRBJ1-6; 9 bases are a match to TRBD1. Sequencing used CD4+ T cells from peripheral blood mononuclear cells, obtained in the second trimester of pregnancy. The clonotype was recovered from a female donor in good health, enrolled as a control in a pregnancy study. CDR3 in amino acids: CAWTNPGTGHSPLHF. The CDR3, as DNA: TGTGCCTGGACCAACCCCGGGACAGGGCATTCACCCCTCCACTTT.